Sequencing of this T cell receptor (beta chain) was carried out in a study of T-cell reconstitution after alpha-beta-depleted transplantation in children. This clonotype was detected many times. A TCRbeta library incorporating unique molecular identifiers was prepared. Each CDR3 protein gets one entry after TCRdb re-called the PCR reads with MiXCR. The sample contains 230,000 or so distinct CDR3 sequences, about 8.8% of which appear only once. Deletions cut 5 bases from V and 3 bases from J, with 20 bases between. The CDR3 is 16 residues long. Germline V gene sequence: CDR1 MNHEY, CDR2 SMNVEV (reference sequence).

This receptor was obtained from a human donor who donated a stem cell graft to a child with SCID. Sequencing was performed on PBMCs from the stem cell graft donor, taken from the stem cell graft. The chain couples TRBV27 to TRBJ2-7; perhaps TRBD2 as D (6 bases). The CDR3 DNA follows: TGTGCCAGCAGTCCATCCCCCCCTCGGGGGTACTACGAGCAGTACTTC. This encodes CASSPSPPRGYYEQYF.